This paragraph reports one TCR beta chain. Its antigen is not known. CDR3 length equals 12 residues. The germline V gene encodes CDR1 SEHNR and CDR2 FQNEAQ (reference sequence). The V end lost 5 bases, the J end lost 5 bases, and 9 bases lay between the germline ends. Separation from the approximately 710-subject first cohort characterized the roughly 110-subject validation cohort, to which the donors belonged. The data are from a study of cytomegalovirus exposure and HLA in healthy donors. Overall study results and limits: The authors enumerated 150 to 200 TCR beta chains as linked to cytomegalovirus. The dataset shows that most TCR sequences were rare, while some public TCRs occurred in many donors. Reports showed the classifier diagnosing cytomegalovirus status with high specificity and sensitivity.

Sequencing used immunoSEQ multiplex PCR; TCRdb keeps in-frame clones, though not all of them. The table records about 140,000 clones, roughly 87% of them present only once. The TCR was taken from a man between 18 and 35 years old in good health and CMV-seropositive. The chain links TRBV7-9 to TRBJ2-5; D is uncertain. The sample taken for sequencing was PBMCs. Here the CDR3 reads CASSPYVETQYF. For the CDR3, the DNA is TGTGCCAGCAGCCCCTACGTGGAGACCCAGTACTTC.